These 3 T cell receptor beta chains were sequenced from one sample in a study of Ad26.COV2.S vaccination and SARS-CoV-2 variants. Treatment indicated: around 19 received Ad26.COV2.S at low or high dose, single or two shots; 5 received placebo; per-sample allocation not given. All samples were drawn on day 63, counting from the first vaccine or placebo injection. Only in-frame clones appear in the TCRdb table, and some are missing; sequencing was by immunoSEQ multiplex PCR. The sample consists of about 680,000 clones, roughly 90% of them appearing once. Specimen: peripheral blood, collected in a trial of Ad26.COV2.S vaccine versus placebo. These receptor sequences come from a person aged 18-60 years who received the Ad26.COV2.S COVID-19 vaccine or a placebo.

The chain couples TRBV19 to TRBJ1-1; D gene unclear. Germline assignment: CDR1 LNHDA and CDR2 SQIVND (reference sequence). The CDR3 extends over 14 amino acids. V gave up 3 bases and J gave up 0 bases, with 8 bases separating them. For the CDR3, the DNA is TGTGCCAGTAGTATTAACGGATTGAACACTGAAGCTTTCTTT. Its protein product is CASSINGLNTEAFF.

The V call is TRBV5-1, the J call TRBJ1-1, with a weak D call TRBD1 (5 bases). Trimming took 0 bases from V and 8 from J, leaving 11 bases between them. The CDR3 runs 13 residues. Germline assignment: CDR1 SGHRS and CDR2 YFSETQ. The CDR3: CASSLAMEGEAFF. The CDR3 coding sequence is TGCGCCAGCAGCTTGGCCATGGAGGGGGAAGCTTTCTTT.

This chain uses TRBV3-1 (or the pseudogene TRBV3-2) with TRBJ2-7; the D gene is possibly TRBD1 (6 bases). Germline V CDR1 and CDR2: LGHDT, YNNKEL (reference sequence). Trimming stripped 3 bases from V and 4 bases from J, with 10 bases between. The CDR3 consists of 13 residues. The CDR3 nucleotides read TGTGCCAGCAGCCAGGATGACAGGTACGAGCAGTACTTC. Translating it yields CASSQDDRYEQYF.